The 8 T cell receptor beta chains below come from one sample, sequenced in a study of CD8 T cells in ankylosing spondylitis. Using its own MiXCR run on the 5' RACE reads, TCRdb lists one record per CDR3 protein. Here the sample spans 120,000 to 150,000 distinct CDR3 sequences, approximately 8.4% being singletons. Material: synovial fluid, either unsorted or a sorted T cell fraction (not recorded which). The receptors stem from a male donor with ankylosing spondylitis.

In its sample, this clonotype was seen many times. CDR3 protein: CSVETGGEETQYF. The CDR3 bases are TGCAGCGTCGAGACAGGGGGCGAAGAGACCCAGTACTTC. The chain employs TRBV29-1 and TRBJ2-5, with 10 nucleotides matching TRBD1. The V and J ends lost 6 bases and 3 bases, in that order; junction bases with no gene match: 4. Germline CDR1 is SQVTM and CDR2 is ANQGSEA. The CDR3 consists of 13 residues.

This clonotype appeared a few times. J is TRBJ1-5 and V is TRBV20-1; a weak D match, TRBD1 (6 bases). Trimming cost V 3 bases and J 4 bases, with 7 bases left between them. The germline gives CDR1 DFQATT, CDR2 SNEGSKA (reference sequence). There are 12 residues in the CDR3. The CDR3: CSARQGNQPQHF. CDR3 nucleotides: TGCAGTGCTAGGCAGGGGAATCAGCCCCAGCATTTT.

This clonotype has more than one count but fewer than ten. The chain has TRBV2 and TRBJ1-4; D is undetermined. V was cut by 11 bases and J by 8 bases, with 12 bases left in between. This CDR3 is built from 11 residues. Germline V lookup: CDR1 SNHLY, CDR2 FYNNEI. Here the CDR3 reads CAGLAGEKLFF. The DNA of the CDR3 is TGTGCCGGCCTCGCTGGGGAAAAACTGTTTTTT.

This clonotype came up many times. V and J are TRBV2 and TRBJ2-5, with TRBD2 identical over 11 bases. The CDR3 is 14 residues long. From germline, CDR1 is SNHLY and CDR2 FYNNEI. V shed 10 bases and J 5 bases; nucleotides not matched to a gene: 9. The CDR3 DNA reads TGTGCCACCACTAGCGGGAGTATCGGTGAGACCCAGTACTTC. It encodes CATTSGSIGETQYF.

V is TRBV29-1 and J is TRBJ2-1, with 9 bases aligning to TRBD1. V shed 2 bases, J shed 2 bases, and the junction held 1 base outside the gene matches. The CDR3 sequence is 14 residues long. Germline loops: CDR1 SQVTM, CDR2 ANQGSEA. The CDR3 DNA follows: TGCAGCGTTGAAAGACAGGGGGCCTACAATGAGCAGTTCTTC. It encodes CSVERQGAYNEQFF.

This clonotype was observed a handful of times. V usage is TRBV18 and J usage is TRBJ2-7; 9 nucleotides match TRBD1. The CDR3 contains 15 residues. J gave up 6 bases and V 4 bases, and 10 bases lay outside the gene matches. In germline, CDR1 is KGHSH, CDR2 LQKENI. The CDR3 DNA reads TGTGCCAGCTCACGAAAGGACAGGGGCGCAGGCGAGCAGTACTTC. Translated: CASSRKDRGAGEQYF.

The CDR3 bases are TGCGCCAGCAGGCCCGGGGGGGCAGGAACTGAAGCTTTCTTT. This translates into CASRPGGAGTEAFF. V usage is TRBV5-1 and J usage is TRBJ1-1, with a tentative D call TRBD1 (6 bases). Germline V gene lookup returns CDR1 SGHRS and CDR2 YFSETQ. The V and J ends lost 5 bases and 5 bases respectively, with 16 bases between them. This CDR3 contains 14 residues.

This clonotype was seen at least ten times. For the CDR3, the DNA is TGTGCCATCAGCTCTCACTCGGGGGCGAGGGGCACCGGGGAGCTGTTTTTT. It translates to CAISSHSGARGTGELFF. The V gene is TRBV10-3, the J gene TRBJ2-2, with D tentatively TRBD1 or TRBD2 (6 bases each). CDR1 ENHRY and CDR2 SYGVKD come from the germline V gene. This CDR3 has 17 residues. V lost 6 bases and J 4 bases, leaving 21 bases between the germline ends.